This record looks at one T cell receptor (beta chain) sequence and its context. This clone has a handful of counts. The specificity of this receptor is unknown. No much larger clone is present one base from it, and per-base qualities are unavailable. This sample is drawn from a study of cytomegalovirus exposure and HLA in healthy donors (TCRdb year 2017). Context from the whole study: In an earlier analysis of around 540 of the donors, around 290 Gb of sequence data and about 110 million unique TCR beta sequences from about 179 million T cells were reported. An early release that covered several hundred HLA-typed donors contained about 300 gigabases of sequencing data and about 93 million unique TCR sequences. The genetic ancestry cluster associated with self-reported Caucasian donors included roughly 84% of the approximately 430 genotyped donors. The study aimed to test whether cataloging public T cell receptors could reveal signatures of past pathogen exposure. The study profiled the T cell repertoires of 550 to 700 subjects by immunosequencing and related them to cytomegalovirus serostatus. In addition to the first cohort of around 670 subjects, a separate validation cohort of approximately 120 different subjects was used. The study combined high-throughput TCR immunosequencing, statistical association of individual TCRs with disease status, and machine learning to predict cytomegalovirus infection status. A later analysis re-analyzed previously published TCR beta repertoires from roughly 630 donors and added high-resolution HLA genotyping to study TCR occurrence patterns. Rather than using new phenotypic data, the later analysis identified candidate immune exposures from TCR beta sequences and from how often those sequences occurred across donors. An earlier analysis of 587 of the donors applied high-throughput TCR beta sequencing to assess whether each TCR beta V gene segment acted as functional or pseudogenic. Alongside the repertoire data, information on donor age, sex, ethnicity and CMV serostatus was compiled. A later genetic analysis took genome-wide SNP genotypes for about 55% of the roughly 670 donors and used that subset as a discovery cohort. Every repertoire in the discovery cohort had been generated on one and the same sequencing platform. HLA typing covered class I and class II loci at four-digit resolution. Typing coverage differed by locus: A, B, C, DRB1 and DQB1 were typed in roughly 620-630 donors, DQA1 in roughly 500, DPA1 in some 570, and DPB1 in around 440. A few DR-DQ haplotypes were treated as single units for association and clustering because of strong linkage in the cohort. Across 300 to 500 genotyped donors of the cohort, an average of roughly 250,000 unique TCR beta nucleotide sequences per donor were sequenced, and 15% to 20% of those sequences were non-productive. What the work shows at the level of the full study, not this receptor alone: The authors suggested that the approach could potentially be extended to other disease states and immunological phenotypes. A few of the identified cytomegalovirus-associated TCR beta chains were confirmed in vitro to be specific for cytomegalovirus antigens. Compared with the roughly 700-donor mean, donors in an Asian-associated ancestry cluster had fewer N-insertions in productive TCRs, according to a later genetic analysis. The study gave a list of under 200 TCR beta chains associated with cytomegalovirus. While some public TCRs were present in many individuals, most TCR sequences turned up only very rarely across donors. In a later analysis, some 18,000 TCR beta sequences were associated with specific HLA alleles at a false discovery rate of 0.05. A later analysis reported that several top co-occurrence clusters appeared linked to parvovirus B19, influenza, CMV and Epstein-Barr virus. In a later analysis, HLA-associated TCR beta chains were found to be more clonally expanded and to have lower generation probabilities than equally common non-associated chains. Immune exposure information for the cohort was limited to CMV serostatus. The cohort was sequenced for TCR beta chains only, and without alpha or paired-chain data the features that could be detected were limited. An association between a missense DCLRE1C variant and V-gene and J-gene trimming of TCR beta chains was found in a later genetic analysis and replicated in an independent cohort. A group of highly shared sequence variants was considered likely to be a technical artifact of the sequencing pipeline. In an earlier analysis of approximately 590 of the donors, most TCR beta V segments appeared in productive rearrangements about 87% or about 30% of the time, broadly matching IMGT annotations. Some IMGT-functional V segments, including TRBV6-2 and TRBV6-3, could not be told apart with the 87-base-pair reads, so those segments were excluded. Linkage disequilibrium might explain the correlated functional status among segregating V segments, but an unknown experimental factor could not be excluded. Because HLA typing was missing for some donors at each locus, association tests included only the typed subset. Cytomegalovirus status was reported to be diagnosed by the classifier with high specificity and sensitivity in both the original and validation cohorts. In a later analysis, most CMV-associated TCR beta chains were found to appear HLA-restricted, with HLA associations seemingly driven largely by CMV exposure. The earlier analysis of around 600 of the donors excluded roughly 17 rarely observed V segments, including chromosome 9 orphons, because counts were too low. According to a later analysis, TCR association rates differed among HLA loci, with DRB1 alleles showing the most associated TCRs and HLA-C alleles showing the fewest. Strong co-occurrence of HLA alleles, especially DR and DQ, made assigning TCR associations to individual alleles difficult. A further reported finding was that TCR beta sequences accurately predicted the HLA-A and HLA-B alleles for most subjects in the first cohort. Roughly uniform sequencing depth across donors was assumed in presence/absence analyses, although this assumption may not hold.

At the junction V is shortened by 7 bases and J by 1 base, with 19 bases in between. The germline V gene supplies CDR1 SNHLY and CDR2 FYNNEI. Measured from the cysteine to the phenylalanine, the CDR3 is 16 residues long. Only the CDR3 part of the read is kept: 48 bases, read in frame from the first base. Library generation was performed with the immunoSEQ multiplex PCR assay. A mixture of 60 forward primers for TCR Vbeta segments and 13 reverse primers for TCR Jbeta segments was used in the multiplex PCR. Amplification of the CDR3 region of rearranged TCR beta genes was performed with a multiplex PCR assay on genomic DNA. The Illumina HiSeq System was used to sequence the amplified TCR beta libraries as 87-base-pair reads. The source study handled its data this way. A later analysis counted 65 million to 90 million unique TCR beta chains across the 600 to 850 repertoires, and 10 million to 11 million of these chains were shared by at least two donors. To remove PCR and sequencing errors, raw reads were error-corrected and collapsed into unique sequences using a nearest-neighbor algorithm that merged closely related sequences. CDR3 sequences were aligned to IMGT reference sequences to assign V, D and J gene segments. For a sequence to be retained, a match of at least six nucleotides to both a V gene segment and a J gene segment was required. A rearrangement counted as productive if the CDR3 had no stop codons and remained in frame with V and J, and every other rearrangement counted as non-productive. CDR3 was defined according to IMGT convention as the region running from the second conserved V-encoded cysteine to the conserved J-encoded phenylalanine. The earlier analysis of 587 of the donors excluded sequences that lacked an unambiguous match to a single V gene segment. An earlier analysis of a few hundred of the donors classified V segments as functional when productive rearrangements were above 56.7% and as segregating when the standard deviation between donors was above 5%. A statistical classification framework was built for diagnosing cytomegalovirus status from the catalog of TCR beta chain sequences. A later analysis assigned V and J genes by comparing TCR nucleotide sequences with IMGT/GENE-DB human TR gene sequences. In a later analysis, CDR3 sequences and most-parsimonious VDJ recombination scenarios were assigned using the TCRdist pipeline. In a later analysis, every TCR beta chain was defined by the combination of its CDR3 amino acid sequence and its V-gene family, and reads without a unique V-gene family were dropped. A later analysis removed 550 to 700 highly shared, low-generation-probability nucleotide sequences to deal with suspected cross-contamination and a sequencing artifact. In a later analysis, a clonal expansion index was calculated for each public chain from normalized within-repertoire ranks of inferred template counts. A later analysis computed generation probabilities with a VDJ recombination model fitted to out-of-frame rearrangements, and checked the results against IGoR. In a later analysis, hypergeometric tests were used to score TCR-TCR, TCR-HLA and TCR-CMV co-occurrence, with a repertoire-size bias correction applied to TCR pairs. In a later analysis, false discovery rates were estimated by permuting HLA or CMV assignments 20 times. In a later analysis, co-occurring TCRs were grouped with DBSCAN, and TCRdist sequence similarity was added when clustering was performed within HLA-allele-positive subsets. Co-occurrence clustering excluded repertoires with fewer than 30,000 or more than 120,000 public chains, plus five with anomalous nucleotide sharing. What TCRdb holds here is the immuneACCESS table cut down to in-frame rearrangements. Part of the clones is not present; checked against another copy, under half of the missing clones reflect an unresolved V gene, and the others are unexplained. V and J calls and clone size come straight from that table; D and trimming were deduced from the DNA. The sample records some 100,000 clones, approximately 75% of which are singletons. The ten largest clones capture 2.5% to 3.5% of the sample.

The cohort consisted of 650 to 700 healthy bone marrow donors. At the time of sampling, all cohort members were nominally healthy, though unrecorded immune exposures were likely present. The donor was CMV seropositive and belonged to the group of some 290 seropositive cohort members. A peripheral blood sample was collected from each donor, and TCR beta sequencing was performed on peripheral blood mononuclear cells. Genomic DNA extraction from the blood cell samples was performed with the Qiagen DNeasy Blood Extraction Kit. The clonotype comes from a female donor in good health and CMV-seropositive. This sequence uses TRBV2 and TRBJ1-1; the D gene remains uncertain. Sequenced: PBMCs. For the CDR3, the sequence is CASISEGGSRNTEAFF. DNA sequence: TGTGCCAGCATTTCTGAGGGAGGGTCAAGGAACACTGAAGCTTTCTTT.